This TCR beta chain was profiled in a study of CXCR3-negative and CXCR3-positive naive CD8 T cells. Study background: The libraries yielded some 130 million TRB reads, about 1.5 +/- 0.3 million each. Overall study findings and caveats: Comparison of naive CXCR3-negative and CXCR3-positive cells revealed similar TRBV-TRBJ usage, while memory cells differed. Between one naive subset and the other, surface CD5 was comparable, and TCR strength was inferred from TRB CDR3 properties.

The germline CDR1 and CDR2 sequences are MDHEN and SYDVKM. CDR3 size: 14 residues. For this clonotype: Its target is unknown.

The libraries of TRB cDNA were constructed through 5' RACE using UMI labels. TCRdb re-analyzed the 5' RACE reads; it lists each CDR3 protein once, without DNA. Its listing shows roughly 26,000 distinct CDR3 sequences. The source is a human donor in good health. Some clones in this sample may be carry-over from other donors' samples. The sample was naive CXCR3- CD8+ T cells from blood. Subset noted: CD45RO-CCR7+CD27+CD95- naive CD8+ T cells lacking CXCR3 (TNR3-). The rearrangement links TRBV28 to TRBJ2-7. This CDR3 reads CASSSGQEAYEQYF.